Below are 7 T cell receptor beta chains sequenced from a single sample in a study of blood T cell repertoires in COVID-19. Data came from immunoSEQ multiplex PCR; TCRdb stores just in-frame clones and leaves some out. The sample lists tens of thousands of clones; 70% to 90% were seen once. The specimen sequenced was peripheral blood. Receptors originate from a woman of 80 years or more with acute or convalescent COVID-19.

As DNA, the CDR3 is TGTGCCAGCAGCTTAGGTCTGGACAGGGGGCCCGAGACCCAGTACTTC. Protein sequence: CASSLGLDRGPETQYF. This chain uses TRBV11-3 with TRBJ2-5, with TRBD1 matching over 11 bases. V lost 1 base to trimming and J lost 5 bases; unmatched junction nucleotides: 6. CDR3 size: 16 residues. The germline V gene has CDR1 SGHNT and CDR2 YENEEA.

This chain joins TRBV5-1 and TRBJ2-5, with D unclear. Trimming took off 0 bases at V and 7 bases at J, with 13 bases between the two ends. This CDR3 comprises 14 residues. The germline V gene encodes CDR1 SGHRS and CDR2 YFSETQ. CDR3 sequence reads: CASSLGVPTGTQYF. The CDR3 coding sequence is TGCGCCAGCAGCTTGGGGGTGCCGACGGGGACCCAGTACTTC.

V and J are TRBV7-2 and TRBJ1-2; D is uncertain. V lost 1 base, J lost 0 bases, and 9 bases lay in between. The length of the CDR3 is 15 residues. Germline CDR1 and CDR2: SGHTA and FQGNSA. CDR3 coding DNA: TGTGCCAGCAGCTTAGTTCGGGAGGCTAACTATGGCTACACCTTC. Encoded protein: CASSLVREANYGYTF. Complete variable domain (other parts from reference TRBV7-2 and TRBJ1-2): GAGVSQSPSNKVTEKGKDVELRCDPISGHTALYWYRQSLGQGLEFLIYFQGNSAPDKSGLPSDRFSAERTGGSVSTLTIQRTQQEDSAVYLCASSLVREANYGYTFGSGTRLTVV.

V usage is TRBV7-2 and J usage is TRBJ2-2; TRBD2 might be the D (5 bases). The CDR3 extends over 15 amino acids. Trimming shortened V by 4 bases and J by 2 bases, and 11 bases separated the two germline ends. CDR1 SGHTA and CDR2 FQGNSA come from the germline V gene. The CDR3 is CASSSGLLNTGELFF. The DNA of the CDR3 is TGTGCCAGCAGCTCCGGACTGCTAAACACCGGGGAGCTGTTTTTT.

The chain employs TRBV2 and TRBJ2-1, with 15 nucleotides matching TRBD2. CDR1 SNHLY and CDR2 FYNNEI come from the germline V gene. V lost 6 bases to trimming and J lost 4 bases; unmatched junction nucleotides: 7. There are 17 residues in the CDR3. The DNA of the CDR3 is TGTGCCAGCAGGGGACTAGCGGGAGGCACTCAATACAATGAGCAGTTCTTC. It translates to CASRGLAGGTQYNEQFF.

The chain combines TRBV18 with TRBJ1-3; possible D gene TRBD1, 6 bases. V dropped 3 bases and J dropped 2 bases, with 11 bases sitting between them. The CDR3 runs to 15 residues. The germline V gene has CDR1 KGHSH and CDR2 LQKENI. The CDR3, as DNA: TGTGCCAGCTCACCGACACAGGGCGCTGGAAACACCATATATTTT. Protein: CASSPTQGAGNTIYF. Supplemented by reference TRBV18 and TRBJ1-3, the full variable domain reads NAGVMQNPRHLVRRRGQEARLRCSPMKGHSHVYWYRQLPEEGLKFMVYLQKENIIDESGMPKERFSAEFPKEGPSILRIQQVVRGDSAAYFCASSPTQGAGNTIYFGEGSWLTVV.

The chain carries TRBV6-2 or TRBV6-3 and TRBJ2-3, with 11 bases matching TRBD2. Germline-derived CDR1 and CDR2 are MNHEY and SVGEGT. The CDR3 totals 17 residues. The trim removed 6 bases at V and 5 bases at J, leaving 13 bases unmatched. Here the CDR3 DNA reads TGTGCCAGCAGCACCCCCCTCCTAGCGGGAGGTATAGATACGCAGTATTTT. As protein: CASSTPLLAGGIDTQYF.